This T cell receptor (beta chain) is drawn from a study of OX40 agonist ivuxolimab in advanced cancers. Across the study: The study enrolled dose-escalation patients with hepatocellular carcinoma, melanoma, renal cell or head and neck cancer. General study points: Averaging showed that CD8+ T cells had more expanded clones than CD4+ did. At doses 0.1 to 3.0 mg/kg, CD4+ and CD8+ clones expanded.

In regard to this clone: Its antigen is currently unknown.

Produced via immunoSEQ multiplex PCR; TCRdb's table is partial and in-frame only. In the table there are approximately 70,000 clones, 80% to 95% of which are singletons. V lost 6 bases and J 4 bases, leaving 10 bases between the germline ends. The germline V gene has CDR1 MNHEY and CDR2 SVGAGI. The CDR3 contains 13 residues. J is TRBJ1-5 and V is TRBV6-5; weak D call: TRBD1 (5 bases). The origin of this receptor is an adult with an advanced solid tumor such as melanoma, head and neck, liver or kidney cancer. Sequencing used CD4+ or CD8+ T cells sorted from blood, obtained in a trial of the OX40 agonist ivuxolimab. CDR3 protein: CASRYAGNQPQHF. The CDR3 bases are TGTGCCAGCAGGTATGCAGGGAATCAGCCCCAGCATTTT.